One sample yielded the 10 T cell receptor beta chains listed below, sequenced in a study of radiation and T cells in renal cell carcinoma (dated by TCRdb to 2020 to 2022). Libraries were made using the immunoSEQ multiplex PCR assay. TCRdb obtained this table from immuneACCESS and retained in-frame rearrangements with V and J assigned. These tables miss some clones; where compared with another copy, unresolved V genes account for less than half of the shortfall, and the remainder is unexplained. In this sample the table shows 60,000 to 95,000 clones, around four fifths of which occur a single time. In total, the top ten clones hold 2% to 3% of the sample. Interpreted using the paper, the time point label stands for: blood 4 weeks post-SBRT, at nephrectomy. The intended sense of this specimen's treatment or condition label: 15 Gy SBRT to primary tumor, nephrectomy 4 weeks later. The sample in question was blood, obtained from a patient whose treatment included radiotherapy and nephrectomy. The receptors shown here come from a woman aged 60-75 years with renal cell carcinoma.

This sequence joins TRBV5-1 and TRBJ1-2; 9 nucleotides agree with TRBD1. The CDR3 length is 13 residues. CDR1 SGHRS and CDR2 YFSETQ come from the germline V gene. V shed 2 bases and J 8 bases; nucleotides not matched to a gene: 4. The CDR3 nucleotides are TGCGCCAGCAGCTTCACAGGGGGCAAGGGCTACACCTTC. Its translation is CASSFTGGKGYTF.

V and J are TRBV28 and TRBJ1-1; 7 bases align to TRBD1. Germline lookup yields CDR1 MDHEN and CDR2 SYDVKM. This CDR3 spans 14 amino acids. Trimming took 6 bases from V and 6 from J; bases not matched to a gene: 10. The CDR3, as DNA: TGTGCCAGCAGGGTAGGACAGGCTGTCGCTGAAGCTTTCTTT. This sequence encodes CASRVGQAVAEAFF.

The sample holds one count of this clone. The V gene is TRBV4-3, the J gene TRBJ2-1; no firm D call. Deletions cut 1 base from V and 7 bases from J, with 5 bases between. The CDR3 covers 12 residues. Germline V CDR1 and CDR2: LGHNA, YSLEER. The CDR3 spells CASSQGLNEQFF. CDR3 DNA: TGCGCCAGCAGCCAAGGGCTAAATGAGCAGTTCTTC.

The V gene is TRBV19, the J gene TRBJ1-3; no reliable D call. Germline lookup yields CDR1 LNHDA and CDR2 SQIVND (reference sequence). V was trimmed by 1 base and J by 0 bases, leaving 7 bases between them. This CDR3 has 15 residues. CDR3 nucleotides: TGTGCCAGTAGTATAGGGACCGTCTCTGGAAACACCATATATTTT. Translation: CASSIGTVSGNTIYF.

This chain links TRBV7-2 with TRBJ1-6, with TRBD1 as a possible D gene (5 bases). The CDR3 loop spans 14 amino acids. V lost 7 bases and J 9 bases, leaving 16 bases between the germline ends. Germline loops: CDR1 SGHTA, CDR2 FQGNSA. CDR3 sequence reads: CASNKWGGGSPLHF. In nucleotides, the CDR3 is TGTGCCAGCAACAAATGGGGGGGAGGTTCACCCCTCCACTTT.

The chain combines TRBV5-6 with TRBJ1-6, with 11 bases lining up with TRBD1. The trim removed 4 bases at V and 3 bases at J, leaving 12 bases unmatched. The CDR3 sequence is 19 residues long. Germline loops: CDR1 SGHDT, CDR2 YYEEEE. The DNA of the CDR3 is TGTGCCAGCAGCCCACCCCCGGGACAGGGGGTCGACTATAATTCACCCCTCCACTTT. Translating gives CASSPPPGQGVDYNSPLHF.

This chain connects TRBV5-4 to TRBJ1-1, with 7 bases matching TRBD1. There are 16 residues in the CDR3. Germline CDR1 SGHNT, CDR2 YYREEE (reference sequence). Trimming cost V 4 bases and J 4 bases; bases outside gene matches: 13. CDR3 bases: TGTGCCAGCAGCCAACCCCCGACAGGGTTCGGCACTGAAGCTTTCTTT. Amino acids: CASSQPPTGFGTEAFF.

The rearrangement links TRBV12-5 to TRBJ1-2; D not resolved. V was trimmed by 1 base and J by 4 bases, leaving 4 bases between them. Looked up from germline, CDR1 is LGHNT and CDR2 is FRNRAP. The length of the CDR3 is 12 residues. The CDR3, as DNA: TGTGCTAGTGGTTTGGACTCCTATGGCTACACCTTC. Protein product: CASGLDSYGYTF.

This clone has more than one count but fewer than ten. The junction and the germline gene differ at one end; a read error may be behind it. The V gene is TRBV7-7, the J gene TRBJ1-1; possible D gene TRBD1, 5 bases. This CDR3 region has 17 residues. Germline-derived CDR1 and CDR2 are SSHAT and FNYEAQ (reference sequence). The CDR3, as DNA: TGTGCTAGCAGCTTAGCCGAGATCAGGGCCCTGAACACTGAAGCTTTCTTT. It is translated as CASSLAEIRALNTEAFF.

The chain recombines TRBV6-4 with TRBJ2-1; D is uncertain. This CDR3 has 14 residues. The germline gives CDR1 MRHNA, CDR2 SNTAGT. The V and J ends lost 5 bases and 6 bases respectively, with 14 bases between them. The CDR3 reads CASSNEDGLNEQFF. Here the CDR3 DNA reads TGTGCCAGCAGTAACGAGGACGGTCTCAATGAGCAGTTCTTC.